Each of the 9 T cell receptor beta chains below was sequenced from the same sample in a study of T cells after yellow fever vaccination. MiXCR was run by TCRdb on the 5' RACE reads, yielding one entry per CDR3 protein. The sample holds 250,000 or so distinct CDR3 sequences, less than 9% seen once. The input for sequencing was CD4+ T cells sorted from PBMCs, taken 15 days after the yellow fever booster vaccination. The receptors were gathered from a man aged 25-45 years who received the YFV17D yellow fever vaccine.

This clonotype was detected a few times. The chain links TRBV27 to TRBJ2-2; D remains unclear. V was pared by 3 bases and J by 7 bases, with 9 bases between. Germline V lookup: CDR1 MNHEY, CDR2 SMNVEV (reference sequence). This CDR3 comprises 13 residues. The CDR3: CASSFLRDGELFF. The CDR3 DNA reads as TGTGCCAGCAGTTTTTTGCGTGACGGGGAGCTGTTTTTT.

The chain uses TRBV12-3 or TRBV12-4 and TRBJ2-1; 9 bases line up with TRBD2. The V segment lost 6 bases and the J segment 7 bases; nucleotides outside the gene matches: 10. There are 15 residues in the CDR3. The CDR3 coding sequence is TGTGCCAGCAGGGATAGCGGGGGAGGGGGTAATGAGCAGTTCTTC. Its protein product is CASRDSGGGGNEQFF.

Comment on this clonotype: This may arise from a read error, as a much more abundant clone is one base away. This chain links TRBV28 with TRBJ2-7, with D maybe TRBD2 (5 bases). Germline V gene data show CDR1 as MDHEN and CDR2 as SYDVKM. This CDR3 has 13 amino acids. CDR3 amino acids: CARSSGSPYEQYF. The CDR3 nucleotides read TGTGCCAGGAGTTCGGGATCCCCCTACGAGCAGTACTTC.

This clonotype was seen at least ten times. This rearrangement joins TRBV11-2 to TRBJ1-1, with D possibly matching TRBD1 (6 bases). Germline V gives CDR1 SGHAT, CDR2 FQNNGV. The CDR3 totals 14 residues. Between the trimmed V and J ends, which lost 2 bases and 5 bases, there was a span of 12 bases. In DNA form, the CDR3 reads TGTGCCAGCAGCTTAACCCCGCAGGGGACTGAAGCTTTCTTT. Its protein product is CASSLTPQGTEAFF.

In its sample, this clonotype was seen many times. The rearrangement joins TRBV10-3 to TRBJ2-7; the D gene is possibly TRBD1 (6 bases). Trimming left V 3 bases short and J 0 bases short, with 15 bases between. The germline V gene has CDR1 ENHRY and CDR2 SYGVKD. This CDR3 spans 16 amino acids. CDR3 region: CAISEGPGTTSYEQYF. The CDR3 DNA reads as TGTGCCATCAGTGAAGGGCCCGGGACAACCTCCTACGAGCAGTACTTC.

V and J are TRBV5-5 and TRBJ2-2; 11 bases match TRBD2. The CDR3 length is 16 residues. Germline V gene lookup returns CDR1 SGHKS and CDR2 YYEKEE (reference sequence). The V segment lost 6 bases and the J segment 4 bases; nucleotides outside the gene matches: 8. CDR3 coding DNA: TGTGCCAGCACCTATTCTAGCGGGAGGTCCACCGGGGAGCTGTTTTTT. Its protein product is CASTYSSGRSTGELFF.

This clonotype was detected many times. V usage is TRBV30 and J usage is TRBJ2-5, with D tentatively TRBD1 (5 bases). The CDR3 contains 13 residues. V lost 4 bases to trimming and J lost 4 bases, with 13 bases between them. CDR1 is GTSNPN and CDR2 is SVGIG in the germline V gene (reference sequence). The CDR3 coding sequence is TGTGCCTGGACCCGACGAAGGGGAGAGACCCAGTACTTC. Amino acid sequence: CAWTRRRGETQYF.

This clonotype was detected only a few times. The chain recombines TRBV29-1 with TRBJ2-5; TRBD2 matches 9 bases. The germline V gene has CDR1 SQVTM and CDR2 ANQGSEA. This CDR3 contains 13 residues. The J segment lost 4 bases and the V segment lost 6 bases, leaving 6 bases of the junction unmatched. The CDR3 DNA follows: TGCAGCGTGCGGGGGGGAGTAGTAGAGACCCAGTACTTC. It specifies CSVRGGVVETQYF.

This clonotype has at least ten counts. Compared with germline, one end of the junction differs, possibly owing to a read error. The chain has TRBV7-7 and TRBJ2-5, with 11 bases lining up with TRBD2. Germline values: CDR1 SSHAT, CDR2 FNYEAQ (reference sequence). The CDR3 has 16 amino acids. The CDR3 region has the DNA TGTGCTAGCAGCTCAATAACTAGCGGGAGCCGGGAGACCCAGTACTTC. This codes for CASSSITSGSRETQYF.